This T cell receptor (beta chain) is drawn from a study of T cell responses to AZD1222 COVID-19 vaccine (TCRdb year 2021). About the investigation overall: TCR sequencing covered some 240 trial participants: 200 to 220 given two doses of AZD1222 and about 26 given two doses of MenACWY control vaccine. Trial participants were enrolled by age into 18-55, 56-69 and 70-plus year subgroups, with roughly 160, 29 and 62 TCR-sequenced participants respectively. The investigation overall reported the following: Because no day 14 peak-response samples were available, repertoires were characterized only after the peak T cell response. Most participants were white British and females outnumbered males, and the authors suggested that clonal diversity may have been underestimated. A significant rise in spike-specific TCR breadth and depth was observed after two AZD1222 doses relative to day 0 and relative to MenACWY recipients. In the small 56-69-year group, the increase in depth fell short of significance, most likely because of low power. Nearly half of unique spike-specific TCRs reportedly recognized epitopes outside regions mutated in the B.1.351 and B.1.1.7 variants. CD4 TCRs associated with the vaccine covered the entire spike protein, and the dominant responses were in regions 160-218 and 743-854. Only five to seven AZD1222 recipients were SARS-CoV-2 seropositive at baseline, limiting conclusions about previously exposed vaccinees.

The germline V gene yields SGDLS for CDR1 and YYNGEE for CDR2. The CDR3 runs 15 residues from the cysteine to the phenylalanine. The retained sequence is limited to the CDR3, 45 bases, with the frame set at the first base. V is pared back by 2 bases and J by 0 bases, with 8 bases lying between the germline termini. The CDR3 regions of human TCRbeta chains were analyzed by immunosequencing. Concerning the study's data processing: Repertoire TCRs were matched against a reference library of SARS-CoV-2-specific TCRs generated with the MIRA antigen-specificity platform. Breadth was defined as the fraction of unique TCRs that were SARS-CoV-2-associated, and depth was defined as the fraction of total T cells that were SARS-CoV-2-associated. Using the MIRA data, each spike-specific TCR was mapped to the spike region that the TCR reacts to and placed in a CD4 or CD8 class. Log10-transformed breadth and depth values were compared by one-way ANOVA with Sidak's multiple comparisons tests. Here the immuneACCESS table is served through TCRdb, limited to in-frame sequences with V and J called. Missing clones are a known gap in these copies; in checked studies unresolved V genes cover under half, and the rest lacks a known reason. V, J and clone size reflect that table, while D and trimming were determined from the DNA. This sample has approximately 150,000 clones in its table, and approximately 93% of those were observed once. The ten largest account for 1% to 1.5% of the sample.

Sample time point, as interpreted from the label and publication: about 28 days (+/-7) after the second vaccine dose. AZD1222 recipients given second doses at about 4 weeks or at about 12 weeks were pooled, since spike-specific TCR depth and breadth were not found to differ between the two schedules. Vaccinee samples came from UK trials COV001 and COV002, including a single-blind randomized controlled phase 2/3 trial of AZD1222 (ChAdOx1 nCoV-19) in healthy adults. For TCRbeta chain sequencing, PBMC samples were collected from trial participants at day 0 and at day 28 after the second dose. On this clone: Its recognized antigen is unknown. No qualities accompany the bases; no much larger clone lies one base away. Other DNA variants within this sample encode the same CDR3.

This chain joins TRBV9 to TRBJ1-4; no D gene call is confident. This TCR came from an adult who received the AZD1222 COVID-19 vaccine. Sequencing was performed on peripheral blood, taken 28 days after the second AZD1222 dose. The CDR3 reads CASSVGGATNEKLFF. The base sequence is TGTGCCAGCAGCGTGGGAGGCGCAACTAATGAAAAACTGTTTTTT.